The clone carrying this T cell receptor (beta chain) showed up many times. Its antigen remains unidentified. This entry comes from a study of T cells after yellow fever vaccination. Researchers made TCR cDNA using 5'RACE template switching, and this step added a universal primer site and UMIs. TCRdb redid the calling of the 5' RACE reads with MiXCR, one entry per CDR3 protein. The table lists more than 250,000 distinct CDR3 sequences, around 7% of them singletons. Whole-study findings and limits: Of the clonotypes, a small share occurred in both CD4 and CD8 compartments. Boosting was followed by the reappearance of most primary-vaccination clones (about 97% CD4, about 90% CD8).

The CDR3 is 15 residues long. With 5 bases clipped from V and 1 base from J, the junction kept 3 bases outside the gene matches. In germline, CDR1 is LNHNV, CDR2 YYDKDF (reference sequence). The source is a man younger than 30 who received the YFV17D yellow fever vaccine. J is TRBJ2-5 and V is TRBV15, with 11 bases aligning to TRBD2. Sequencing used PBMCs, obtained about 41 days after the first yellow fever vaccination. CDR3 amino acids: CATSPGLAGQETQYF. The CDR3 DNA reads as TGTGCCACCAGCCCTGGACTAGCGGGCCAAGAGACCCAGTACTTC. The whole variable domain, remainder taken from reference TRBV15 and TRBJ2-5, is DAMVIQNPRYQVTQFGKPVTLSCSQTLNHNVMYWYQQKSSQAPKLLFHYYDKDFNNEADTPDNFQSRRPNTSFCFLDIRSPGLGDTAMYLCATSPGLAGQETQYFGPGTRLLVL.